This record looks at one T cell receptor (beta chain) sequence and its context. The antigen is undetermined. The data were taken from a study of T cell repertoires in cytomegalovirus infection. Looking at the study overall: Public TCR beta signatures indicated both CMV infection and matching HLA type.

Findings of the study overall: The response measured ex vivo was dominated by TCR beta clonotypes (HLA-C-restricted and CMV-specific). The cumulative frequency of public TCR beta families identified carriers of CMV plus the relevant HLA.

TCRdb reanalysed the reads using MiXCR and keeps one entry per CDR3 protein. The table has about 740,000 distinct CDR3 sequences, 35% seen once; the top ten hold 2.5% to 3.5%. The sequenced sample consisted of PBMCs. This receptor was obtained from a human donor in good health (CMV status not recorded). Some clones in this sample may be carry-over from other donors' samples.

The DNA of the CDR3 is TGTGCCAGCACTTTTAGCGGCACAGATACGCAGTATTTT. This translates into CASTFSGTDTQYF. This chain connects TRBV28 to TRBJ2-3, with a possible D match to TRBD2 (5 bases). Germline values: CDR1 MDHEN, CDR2 SYDVKM. This CDR3 has 13 amino acids. V was clipped by 7 bases and J by 1 base, with 9 bases between them.